The 20 T cell receptor beta chains below come from one sample, sequenced in a study of technical replicates of blood from a handful of donors. Clones were read by immunoSEQ multiplex PCR, and TCRdb kept only the in-frame ones, dropping some. Of approximately 82,000 clones listed, 80% to 95% are singletons. The sample was T cells isolated from PBMCs. Receptors were obtained from a human donor in good health.

The chain uses TRBV19 and TRBJ2-3; D may be TRBD2 (5 bases). The germline V gene has CDR1 LNHDA and CDR2 SQIVND (reference sequence). V was shortened by 0 bases and J by 0 bases, with 7 bases between the two germline ends. The CDR3 consists of 15 residues. The CDR3 DNA sequence: TGTGCCAGTAGTATAGATCGGGATAGCACAGATACGCAGTATTTT. Amino acid sequence: CASSIDRDSTDTQYF.

The V gene is TRBV5-6, the J gene TRBJ1-3, with D perhaps TRBD1 (5 bases). CDR1 is SGHDT and CDR2 is YYEEEE in the germline V gene. V shed 0 bases and J shed 4 bases, with 14 bases lying between them. This CDR3 is built from 16 residues. CDR3 in amino acids: CASSLDLPGSGNTIYF. DNA of the CDR3: TGTGCCAGCAGCTTGGATCTGCCAGGGTCGGGAAACACCATATATTTT.

The V gene is TRBV18, the J gene TRBJ2-5; D gene ambiguous. CDR3 length: 12 residues. Germline V gene lookup returns CDR1 KGHSH and CDR2 LQKENI. The V and J ends lost 9 bases and 3 bases respectively, with 11 bases between them. DNA for the CDR3: TGTGCCAGTTCCCTTTTAGAAGAGACCCAGTACTTC. The encoded protein is CASSLLEETQYF.

The chain combines TRBV5-1 with TRBJ2-1; 14 nucleotides agree with TRBD2. The J segment lost 9 bases and the V segment lost 4 bases, leaving 9 bases of the junction unmatched. Germline-derived CDR1 and CDR2 are SGHRS and YFSETQ. The CDR3 covers 16 residues. DNA of the CDR3: TGCGCCAGCAGCAAGGGACTAGCGGGAGTGAATGGTGAGCAGTTCTTC. Protein product: CASSKGLAGVNGEQFF. The entire variable domain, with the rest obtained from reference TRBV5-1 and TRBJ2-1, is as follows: KAGVTQTPRYLIKTRGQQVTLSCSPISGHRSVSWYQQTPGQGLQFLFEYFSETQRNKGNFPGRFSGRQFSNSRSEMNVSTLELGDSALYLCASSKGLAGVNGEQFFGPGTRLTVL.

The V call is TRBV6-1, the J call TRBJ2-2; perhaps TRBD2 as D (5 bases). The germline V gene encodes CDR1 MNHNS and CDR2 SASEGT. This CDR3 region has 16 residues. Trimming removed 1 base at V and 0 bases at J, with 9 bases between. CDR3 sequence reads: CASSEVPGANTGELFF. CDR3 sequence (DNA): TGTGCCAGCAGTGAAGTCCCCGGGGCGAACACCGGGGAGCTGTTTTTT.

The chain couples TRBV7-2 to TRBJ1-1, with a tentative D call TRBD1 (6 bases). V was shortened by 1 base and J by 3 bases, with 12 bases between the two germline ends. Germline values: CDR1 SGHTA, CDR2 FQGNSA. CDR3 length equals 15 residues. The CDR3 bases are TGTGCCAGCAGCTTAGTTGGGGGGGGCTACACTGAAGCTTTCTTT. Translated, it gives CASSLVGGGYTEAFF.

The CDR3 DNA reads TGTGCCAGCAGTGGGACTAGCGGGGTAACTACCCATGAGCAGTTCTTC. Its protein product is CASSGTSGVTTHEQFF. The chain joins TRBV11-3 to TRBJ2-1, with 13 bases identical to TRBD2. CDR3 size: 16 residues. J lost 8 bases, V lost 6 bases, and 10 bases had no gene match. Germline CDR1 and CDR2: SGHNT and YENEEA. Full variable domain (outside the CDR3, taken from reference TRBV11-3 and TRBJ2-1): EAGVVQSPRYKIIEKKQPVAFWCNPISGHNTLYWYLQNLGQGPELLIRYENEEAVDDSQLPKDRFSAERLKGVDSTLKIQPAELGDSAVYLCASSGTSGVTTHEQFFGPGTRLTVL.

The chain combines TRBV5-6 with TRBJ2-1; TRBD2 matches 10 bases. Losses at the gene ends were 0 bases for V and 15 bases for J; bases not matched to a gene: 15. CDR1 and CDR2 from the germline V gene are SGHDT and YYEEEE. The CDR3 spans 16 residues. CDR3 sequence reads: CASSLVVAGGLGSGFF. The CDR3 nucleotides are TGTGCCAGCAGCTTGGTGGTAGCGGGAGGTCTTGGCAGTGGGTTCTTC.

V usage is TRBV6-5 and J usage is TRBJ1-1; the D gene is possibly TRBD1 (5 bases). The length of the CDR3 is 13 residues. V was clipped by 6 bases and J by 5 bases, with 13 bases between them. In germline, CDR1 is MNHEY, CDR2 SVGAGI. This chain's CDR3 is CASSNNGGTEAFF. CDR3 nucleotides: TGTGCCAGCAGCAATAACGGGGGGACTGAAGCTTTCTTT.

This chain links TRBV28 with TRBJ1-2; TRBD1 is a possible D gene (6 bases). The V and J ends lost 6 bases and 2 bases respectively, with 10 bases between them. This CDR3 region has 13 residues. CDR1 and CDR2 from the germline V gene are MDHEN and SYDVKM. CDR3 protein: CASRPQGNYGYTF. As DNA, the CDR3 is TGTGCCAGCAGACCACAGGGAAACTATGGCTACACCTTC.

The J gene is TRBJ2-5, the V gene TRBV11-3, with TRBD1 matching over 11 bases. This CDR3 contains 16 residues. Germline loops: CDR1 SGHNT, CDR2 YENEEA. V was clipped by 5 bases and J by 2 bases; unmatched bases: 7. CDR3 amino acids: CASSPWTGGYQETQYF. DNA for the CDR3: TGTGCCAGCAGCCCCTGGACAGGGGGCTATCAAGAGACCCAGTACTTC. The whole variable domain, remainder taken from reference TRBV11-3 and TRBJ2-5, is EAGVVQSPRYKIIEKKQPVAFWCNPISGHNTLYWYLQNLGQGPELLIRYENEEAVDDSQLPKDRFSAERLKGVDSTLKIQPAELGDSAVYLCASSPWTGGYQETQYFGPGTRLLVL.

CDR3 DNA: TGCGCCAGCCTAAGGGTAGCGGGGGGGCGAGAGGGGGGAAGTGAGCAGTTCTTC. Translating gives CASLRVAGGREGGSEQFF. This rearrangement joins TRBV4-1 to TRBJ2-1, with 11 bases lining up with TRBD2. The CDR3 spans 18 residues. CDR1 and CDR2 from the germline V gene are MGHRA and YSYEKL. V shed 8 bases and J 9 bases; nucleotides not matched to a gene: 21.

The chain links TRBV28 to TRBJ1-1; D is possibly TRBD1 (6 bases). V dropped 6 bases and J dropped 4 bases, with 12 bases sitting between them. CDR1 MDHEN and CDR2 SYDVKM come from the germline V gene. There are 13 residues in the CDR3. CDR3 nucleotide sequence: TGTGCCAGCAGGCCCCACAGGGCCACTGAAGCTTTCTTT. It yields the protein CASRPHRATEAFF.

The chain recombines TRBV7-9 with TRBJ2-2; D is possibly TRBD1 (6 bases). The CDR3 consists of 18 residues. Germline values: CDR1 SEHNR, CDR2 FQNEAQ (reference sequence). The V and J ends lost 4 bases and 3 bases respectively, with 21 bases between them. CDR3 bases: TGTGCCAGCAGCTCTCCTGTCGCAGGGGCATTGGACACCGGGGAGCTGTTTTTT. Encoded protein: CASSSPVAGALDTGELFF.

The CDR3 sequence: CASSLAGVGYTF. CDR3 nucleotides: TGTGCCAGCAGCTTAGCGGGGGTTGGCTACACCTTC. The V gene is TRBV11-2, the J gene TRBJ1-2, with D maybe TRBD1 (5 bases). This CDR3 contains 12 residues. V lost 1 base and J lost 7, with 7 bases in between. Germline assignment: CDR1 SGHAT and CDR2 FQNNGV.

The rearrangement uses TRBV25-1 and TRBJ1-2, with D tentatively TRBD1 (5 bases). The CDR3 is 12 residues long. V dropped 4 bases and J dropped 4 bases, with 7 bases sitting between them. The germline gives CDR1 MGHDK, CDR2 SYGVNS. The CDR3 DNA is TGTGCCAGCAGTGGACAGATCTATGGCTACACCTTC. Amino acids: CASSGQIYGYTF.

This clone occurred once. The chain combines TRBV9 with TRBJ2-3, with 8 bases aligning to TRBD2. Germline V gene lookup returns CDR1 SGDLS and CDR2 YYNGEE. V dropped 4 bases and J dropped 5; count of bases not matched to a gene: 9. The CDR3 is made up of 15 amino acids. In nucleotides, the CDR3 is TGTGCCAGCAGCTATAGCGGGATGATTAGAGATACGCAGTATTTT. Amino acids: CASSYSGMIRDTQYF.

V gene TRBV2 combines with J gene TRBJ2-3, with 7 bases matching TRBD2. Germline values: CDR1 SNHLY, CDR2 FYNNEI. V lost 8 bases to trimming and J lost 8 bases; unmatched junction nucleotides: 16. The CDR3 is 15 residues long. The CDR3 coding sequence is TGTGCCAGCCGGGAGTCGTGGAGCGGGGAAGGTACGCAGTATTTT. This gives the protein CASRESWSGEGTQYF.

The rearrangement uses TRBV6-1 and TRBJ2-2; D is perhaps TRBD1 (6 bases). The V end lost 5 bases, the J end lost 7 bases, and 17 bases lay between the germline ends. The CDR3 runs 15 residues. CDR1 is MNHNS and CDR2 is SASEGT in the germline V gene. The DNA of the CDR3 is TGTGCCAGCAGTCCAAAACTAGACAGGAACGGGGAGCTGTTTTTT. Translated, it gives CASSPKLDRNGELFF.

CDR3 in amino acids: CSARQGIEAFF. The CDR3 DNA reads as TGCAGTGCTAGACAGGGTATTGAAGCTTTCTTT. This chain joins TRBV20-1 and TRBJ1-1; D is possibly TRBD1 (5 bases). This CDR3 spans 11 amino acids. Trimming shortened V by 2 bases and J by 7 bases, and 8 bases separated the two germline ends. Germline V CDR1 and CDR2: DFQATT, SNEGSKA (reference sequence).